This TCR beta chain derives from a study of CD8+ T cells in alopecia areata. RNA, once extracted, was reverse transcribed into cDNA for use as the sequencing template. Assay: immunoSEQ multiplex PCR; the TCRdb copy retains only in-frame clones and omits some. The sample consists of 150,000 or so clones, about 70% of them appearing once. This receptor was obtained from a human donor with alopecia areata. This specimen consisted of CD8+ T cells sorted from blood, obtained at week 0.

The CDR3 here is CASSPQPQRGGQAIQYF. As DNA, the CDR3 is TGCGCCAGCAGCCCCCAGCCTCAACGGGGGGGCCAGGCCATTCAGTACTTC. The chain combines TRBV4-1 with TRBJ2-4, with 8 nucleotides matching TRBD2. The CDR3 runs 17 residues. The V gene end was trimmed by 4 bases and the J gene end by 9 bases; junction bases not matched to a gene: 17. Germline V gene lookup returns CDR1 MGHRA and CDR2 YSYEKL.